The present T cell receptor beta chain was sequenced within a study of blood T cell repertoires in COVID-19. Per the study methods: How many nucleated cells were present was estimated from reference gene primer amplification. Clones were sequenced by immunoSEQ multiplex PCR, and TCRdb holds only the in-frame ones, with some missing. V, J and clone size are taken as reported in that table, and D and trimming were inferred from the DNA itself. Here the sample spans some 250,000 clones, roughly 84% being singletons. The CDR3 is 16 amino acids. Looked up from germline, CDR1 is PRHDT and CDR2 is FYEKMQ (reference sequence). V was cut by 5 bases and J by 1 base, with 17 bases left in between.

V and J are TRBV13 and TRBJ1-1, with D possibly TRBD1 on 6 matching bases. Sequenced: peripheral blood. This sequence originates from a man between 50 and 59 years old with active or convalescent COVID-19. In nucleotides, the CDR3 is TGTGCCAGCAGCCCCCGGGGGGGCTTGAGGAACACTGAAGCTTTCTTT. Its translation is CASSPRGGLRNTEAFF.